The next 25 T cell receptor beta chains were all read from a single sample in a study of T cells in Graves' hyperthyroidism and ophthalmopathy. What was amplified from RNA transcripts were TCR beta CDR3 regions. The HTBI primer set drove a first-round RT-PCR of the TCR CDR3. TCRdb reanalysed the multiplex PCR reads using MiXCR and keeps one entry per CDR3 protein. Here the sample spans almost 600,000 distinct CDR3 sequences, 46% being singletons. Sequenced input: peripheral blood or thyroid tissue (not recorded which). The source of these receptors is a woman under 30 with Graves' hyperthyroidism.

The rearrangement uses TRBV25-1 and TRBJ1-2, with no clear D. V gave up 2 bases and J gave up 1 base, with 17 bases separating them. The CDR3 sequence is 17 residues long. Germline V lookup: CDR1 MGHDK, CDR2 SYGVNS. This CDR3 reads CASSEVGIEQNNYGYTF. The CDR3, as DNA: TGTGCCAGCAGTGAAGTGGGGATCGAACAGAATAACTATGGCTACACCTTC.

This clonotype was found a few times. V and J are TRBV12-3 or TRBV12-4 and TRBJ2-2; D possibly corresponds to TRBD1 (6 bases). The CDR3 runs to 17 residues. The V end lost 6 bases, the J end lost 4 bases, and 21 bases lay between the germline ends. The CDR3 DNA is TGTGCCAGCAGCCGCCGTCGTTCCCAGGGGACCACCGGGGAGCTGTTTTTT. Protein: CASSRRRSQGTTGELFF.

As concerns this clonotype: Just one base apart from a much larger clone, this may be a read error. The V and J genes are TRBV6-1 and TRBJ1-6; 7 nucleotides line up with TRBD1. The CDR3 runs to 14 residues. V dropped 11 bases and J dropped 9; count of bases not matched to a gene: 13. The germline V gene encodes CDR1 MNHNS and CDR2 SASEGT. CDR3 residues: CACAEGQNGSPLHF. The CDR3 nucleotides are TGTGCCTGCGCTGAGGGACAGAACGGTTCACCCCTCCACTTT.

The chain couples TRBV7-8 to TRBJ1-2; TRBD1 agrees at 10 bases. This CDR3 is 16 amino acids long. Germline lookup yields CDR1 SGHVS and CDR2 FQNEAQ. The V and J ends lost 5 bases and 6 bases, in that order; junction bases with no gene match: 12. The CDR3 DNA reads as TGTGCCAGCAGCCAAGTGACAGGGGGCGCTAAAAATGGCTACACCTTC. As protein: CASSQVTGGAKNGYTF. Full variable domain (rest looked up from reference TRBV7-8 and TRBJ1-2): GAGVSQSPRYKVAKRGQDVALRCDPISGHVSLFWYQQALGQGPEFLTYFQNEAQLDKSGLPSDRFFAERPEGSVSTLKIQRTQQEDSAVYLCASSQVTGGAKNGYTFGSGTRLTVV.

This clonotype was detected a few times. V usage is TRBV5-4 and J usage is TRBJ1-4; TRBD1 matches at 8 bases. J lost 7 bases, V lost 4 bases, and 9 bases had no gene match. The germline V gene encodes CDR1 SGHNT and CDR2 YYREEE (reference sequence). The CDR3 is 15 amino acids. The CDR3 sequence: CASSDGQGFGEKLFF. Written as DNA, the CDR3 is TGTGCCAGCAGCGACGGACAGGGTTTTGGTGAAAAACTGTTTTTT.

This clonotype was counted ten times or more. The chain links TRBV5-1 to TRBJ2-5; TRBD2 agrees at 11 bases. The V segment lost 7 bases and the J segment 4 bases; nucleotides outside the gene matches: 3. The CDR3 is made up of 13 amino acids. Per the germline V gene, CDR1 is SGHRS and CDR2 is YFSETQ. CDR3 loop: CASAGLAGETQYF. The CDR3, as DNA: TGCGCCAGCGCCGGACTAGCGGGAGAGACCCAGTACTTC.

In DNA form, the CDR3 reads TGTGCCAGCAGCTTAGATAAATATACGCAGTATTTT. Translating it yields CASSLDKYTQYF. The chain combines TRBV7-2 with TRBJ2-3; the D is unclear. The V and J ends lost 1 base and 7 bases respectively, with 6 bases between them. The CDR3 loop spans 12 amino acids. From germline, CDR1 is SGHTA and CDR2 FQGNSA.

This clonotype was counted many times. V usage is TRBV6-5 and J usage is TRBJ1-1, with a tentative D call TRBD1 (6 bases). Germline V gene sequence: CDR1 MNHEY, CDR2 SVGAGI. This CDR3 contains 14 residues. V lost 2 bases, J lost 1 base, and 8 bases lay in between. The CDR3 is CASSYTTGNTEAFF. As DNA, the CDR3 is TGTGCCAGCAGTTACACGACAGGGAACACTGAAGCTTTCTTT.

The gene calls are TRBV2 and TRBJ1-2; 9 bases match TRBD1. With 5 bases clipped from V and 6 bases from J, the junction kept 16 bases outside the gene matches. Germline assignment: CDR1 SNHLY and CDR2 FYNNEI. This CDR3 has 17 amino acids. The CDR3 spells CASSSQFLRDRVNGYTF. CDR3 in DNA: TGTGCCAGCAGTTCCCAATTCCTTCGGGACAGGGTGAATGGCTACACCTTC.

In the case of this clonotype: Possible read error: a much larger clone is one base away. The rearrangement joins TRBV5-1 to TRBJ2-7; TRBD1 matches 10 bases. The CDR3 totals 14 residues. Looked up from germline, CDR1 is SGHRS and CDR2 is YFSETQ. Trimming cost V 3 bases and J 4 bases; bases outside gene matches: 4. The CDR3 coding sequence is TGCGCCAGCAGCTGGACAGGGGGACTGTACGAGCAGTACTTC. Translating gives CASSWTGGLYEQYF.

This clonotype came up many times. In DNA form, the CDR3 reads TGTGCCATCAGTGGGACTAGCGCGTCCTACGAGCAGTACTTC. Residues: CAISGTSASYEQYF. This sequence joins TRBV10-3 and TRBJ2-7, with TRBD2 matching over 9 bases. Germline CDR1 ENHRY, CDR2 SYGVKD. V shed 4 bases and J 1 base; nucleotides not matched to a gene: 2. This CDR3 region has 14 residues.

This clonotype has at least ten counts. V gene TRBV7-7 combines with J gene TRBJ2-5; D remains unclear. V was cut by 2 bases and J by 5 bases, with 9 bases left in between. There are 13 residues in the CDR3. CDR1 and CDR2 (germline): SSHAT, FNYEAQ (reference sequence). The CDR3 DNA is TGTGCCAGCAGCTTACGCCTTCGGGAGACCCAGTACTTC. Amino acid sequence: CASSLRLRETQYF. Using reference TRBV7-7 and TRBJ2-5 for the parts outside the CDR3, the full variable domain is GAGVSQSPRYKVTKRGQDVTLRCDPISSHATLYWYQQALGQGPEFLTYFNYEAQPDKSGLPSDRFSAERPEGSISTLTIQRTEQRDSAMYRCASSLRLRETQYFGPGTRLLVL.

A note on this clonotype: It may be a read error: a sequence one base away is much more abundant. The chain is built from TRBV10-3 and TRBJ1-3; D is undetermined. The CDR3 is made up of 14 amino acids. Germline CDR1 reads ENHRY; CDR2 reads SYGVKD. V lost 7 bases to trimming and J lost 2 bases, with 12 bases between them. Here the CDR3 reads CAITPSGAGNTIYF. CDR3 nucleotides: TGTGCCATCACCCCCAGCGGGGCTGGAAACACCATATATTTT.

This chain links TRBV9 with TRBJ2-1; D is possibly TRBD1 (6 bases). V lost 2 bases, J lost 7 bases, and 13 bases lay in between. The CDR3 loop spans 14 amino acids. Germline-derived CDR1 and CDR2 are SGDLS and YYNGEE. The CDR3 region is CASSVTGPSNEQFF. The CDR3 nucleotides read TGTGCCAGCAGCGTGACAGGCCCTTCGAATGAGCAGTTCTTC.

The chain recombines TRBV7-9 with TRBJ2-3; D not resolved. CDR1 and CDR2 (germline): SEHNR, FQNEAQ (reference sequence). Trimming took off 3 bases at V and 4 bases at J, with 2 bases between the two ends. This CDR3 is built from 11 residues. The CDR3 loop is CASSFPDTQYF. The DNA of the CDR3 is TGTGCCAGCAGCTTTCCAGATACGCAGTATTTT.

About this clonotype: A much larger clone sits a single nucleotide away, making a read error possible. The CDR3 is CASRSNRGYEQNF. CDR3 coding DNA: TGTGCCAGCAGGTCGAACAGGGGCTACGAGCAGAACTTC. The chain employs TRBV12-3 or TRBV12-4 and TRBJ2-7; 7 bases are a match to TRBD1. This CDR3 has 13 residues.

The chain couples TRBV24-1 to TRBJ1-5; 10 bases agree with TRBD1. The CDR3 consists of 14 residues. Germline V lookup: CDR1 KGHDR, CDR2 SFDVKD. CDR3 coding DNA: TGTGCTAGACTGACCGGGACAGGGGACCAGCCCCAGCATTTT. Protein sequence: CARLTGTGDQPQHF.

This clonotype was picked up many times. The chain combines TRBV12-3 or TRBV12-4 with TRBJ2-5, with a possible D match to TRBD2 (6 bases). The CDR3 contains 14 residues. Trimming removed 7 bases from V and 2 bases from J, with 14 bases in between. CDR3 coding DNA: TGTGCCAGCACCACCCCGGGACTTCAAGAGACCCAGTACTTC. Translated, it gives CASTTPGLQETQYF.

V is TRBV7-2 and J is TRBJ2-2; unclear D gene. The CDR3 sequence is 14 residues long. Trimming stripped 5 bases from V and 11 bases from J, with 18 bases between. Germline lookup yields CDR1 SGHTA and CDR2 FQGNSA. The CDR3 loop reads CASSPPPDHSELFF. The CDR3 bases are TGTGCCAGCAGCCCCCCTCCAGATCACAGTGAGCTGTTTTTT.

The rearrangement links TRBV2 to TRBJ1-5; 7 bases are a match to TRBD1. The CDR3 loop spans 15 amino acids. The germline V gene has CDR1 SNHLY and CDR2 FYNNEI. V lost 6 bases to trimming and J lost 2 bases; unmatched junction nucleotides: 7. CDR3 sequence reads: CASRDRVGRNQPQHF. The CDR3 nucleotides are TGTGCCAGCAGAGACAGGGTAGGGCGCAATCAGCCCCAGCATTTT.

The genes are TRBV2 and TRBJ1-1; 11 nucleotides align to TRBD1. V was pared by 6 bases and J by 8 bases, with 11 bases of the junction left unmatched. This CDR3 has 15 residues. Germline V gene data show CDR1 as SNHLY and CDR2 as FYNNEI. CDR3 sequence: CASSRMSGTGGEAFF. In nucleotides, the CDR3 is TGTGCCAGCAGCCGGATGTCCGGGACAGGGGGGGAAGCTTTCTTT. The entire variable domain, with the rest obtained from reference TRBV2 and TRBJ1-1, is as follows: EPEVTQTPSHQVTQMGQEVILRCVPISNHLYFYWYRQILGQKVEFLVSFYNNEISEKSEIFDDQFSVERPDGSNFTLKIRSTKLEDSAMYFCASSRMSGTGGEAFFGQGTRLTVV.

This clonotype was recorded at least ten times. The chain combines TRBV2 with TRBJ1-4; possible D gene TRBD1, 5 bases. The CDR3 runs to 12 residues. Trimming removed 10 bases from V and 8 bases from J, with 14 bases in between. Per the germline V gene, CDR1 is SNHLY and CDR2 is FYNNEI. CDR3 in amino acids: CATKGVEEKLFF. The CDR3, as DNA: TGTGCCACCAAAGGGGTGGAGGAAAAACTGTTTTTT.

The chain is built from TRBV29-1 and TRBJ2-1, with no clear D. Germline CDR1 reads SQVTM; CDR2 reads ANQGSEA. With 3 bases removed from V and 3 bases from J, the gap between germline ends came to 6 bases. The CDR3 runs to 12 residues. The DNA of the CDR3 is TGCAGCGTTGAGCCAGACTACAATGAGCAGTTCTTC. It specifies CSVEPDYNEQFF.

In its sample, this clonotype was seen a few times. The CDR3 here is CASSSLGRATNYGYTF. As DNA, the CDR3 is TGTGCCAGCAGTTCCCTGGGGCGCGCAACTAACTATGGCTACACCTTC. This chain connects TRBV27 to TRBJ1-2; D perhaps matches TRBD1 (5 bases). CDR3 length: 16 residues. Trimming removed 4 bases from V and 0 bases from J, with 15 bases in between. CDR1 MNHEY and CDR2 SMNVEV come from the germline V gene (reference sequence).

The chain combines TRBV7-9 with TRBJ2-7; 7 bases are shared with TRBD2. This CDR3 contains 14 residues. Germline CDR1 SEHNR, CDR2 FQNEAQ (reference sequence). J lost 3 bases, V lost 5 bases, and 7 bases had no gene match. The CDR3 region is CASSLGGTLYEQYF. The DNA of the CDR3 is TGTGCCAGCAGCCTCGGGGGGACCCTCTACGAGCAGTACTTC.